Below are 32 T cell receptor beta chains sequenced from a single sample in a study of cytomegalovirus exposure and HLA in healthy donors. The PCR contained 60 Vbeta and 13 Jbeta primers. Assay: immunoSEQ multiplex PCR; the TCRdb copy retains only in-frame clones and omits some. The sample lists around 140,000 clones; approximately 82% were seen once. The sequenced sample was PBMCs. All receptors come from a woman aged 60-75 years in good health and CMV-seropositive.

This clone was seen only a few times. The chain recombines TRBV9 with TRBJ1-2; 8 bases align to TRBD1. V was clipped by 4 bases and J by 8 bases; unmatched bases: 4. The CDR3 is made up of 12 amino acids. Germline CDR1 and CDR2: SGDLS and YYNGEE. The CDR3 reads CASSTRTGGYTF. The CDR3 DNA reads TGTGCCAGCAGCACCCGGACAGGGGGCTACACCTTC.

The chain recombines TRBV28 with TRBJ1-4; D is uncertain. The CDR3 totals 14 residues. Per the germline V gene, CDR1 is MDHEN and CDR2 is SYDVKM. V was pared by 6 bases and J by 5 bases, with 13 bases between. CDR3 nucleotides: TGTGCCAGCAGGCGGGCCGGACGGAATGAAAAACTGTTTTTT. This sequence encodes CASRRAGRNEKLFF.

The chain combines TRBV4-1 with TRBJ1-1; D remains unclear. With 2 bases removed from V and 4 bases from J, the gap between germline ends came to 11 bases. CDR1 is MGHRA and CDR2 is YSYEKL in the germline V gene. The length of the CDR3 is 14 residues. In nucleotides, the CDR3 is TGCGCCAGCAGCCAATCACAGAGAACCACTGAAGCTTTCTTT. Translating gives CASSQSQRTTEAFF.

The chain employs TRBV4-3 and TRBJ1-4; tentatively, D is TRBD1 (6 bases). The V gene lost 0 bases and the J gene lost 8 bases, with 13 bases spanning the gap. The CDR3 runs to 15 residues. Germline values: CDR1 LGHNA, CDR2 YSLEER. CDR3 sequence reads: CASSQDSGASEKLFF. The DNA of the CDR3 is TGCGCCAGCAGCCAAGATTCAGGGGCCAGCGAAAAACTGTTTTTT.

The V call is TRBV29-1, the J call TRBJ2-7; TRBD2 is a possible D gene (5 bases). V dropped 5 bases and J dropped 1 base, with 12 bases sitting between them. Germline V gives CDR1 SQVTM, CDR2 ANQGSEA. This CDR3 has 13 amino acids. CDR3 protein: CSVLGGLSYEQYF. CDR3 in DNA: TGCAGCGTTCTCGGCGGGCTTTCCTACGAGCAGTACTTC.

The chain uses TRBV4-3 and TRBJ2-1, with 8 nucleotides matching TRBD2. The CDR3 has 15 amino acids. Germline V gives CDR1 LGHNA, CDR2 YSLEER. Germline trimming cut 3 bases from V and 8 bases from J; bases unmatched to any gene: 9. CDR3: CASSHPGTRGYEQFF. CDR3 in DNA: TGCGCCAGCAGCCACCCCGGGACTAGAGGCTATGAGCAGTTCTTC.

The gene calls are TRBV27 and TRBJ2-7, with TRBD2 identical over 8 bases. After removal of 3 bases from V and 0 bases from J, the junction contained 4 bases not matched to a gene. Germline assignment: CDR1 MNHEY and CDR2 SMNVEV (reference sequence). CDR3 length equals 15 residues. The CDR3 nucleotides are TGTGCCAGCAGTTTCGAGCGGGGGAGCTCCTACGAGCAGTACTTC. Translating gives CASSFERGSSYEQYF.

DNA for the CDR3: TGTGCCAGCAGCTGGACAGGGTCGGTAGATACGCAGTATTTT. Translation gives CASSWTGSVDTQYF. The rearrangement uses TRBV7-2 and TRBJ2-3, with 8 nucleotides matching TRBD1. The CDR3 consists of 14 residues. Germline-derived CDR1 and CDR2 are SGHTA and FQGNSA. V was pared by 4 bases and J by 5 bases, with 5 bases of the junction left unmatched.

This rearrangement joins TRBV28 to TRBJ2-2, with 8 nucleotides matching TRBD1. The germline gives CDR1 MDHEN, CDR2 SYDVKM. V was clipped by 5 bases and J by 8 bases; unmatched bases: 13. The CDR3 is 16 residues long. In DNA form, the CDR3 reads TGTGCCAGCAGTCCCCCCGGGACAGGCCTTTGGGGGGAGCTGTTTTTT. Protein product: CASSPPGTGLWGELFF.

The CDR3 is CASSFGGRVSYNEQFF. The CDR3 coding sequence is TGTGCCAGCAGCTTTGGGGGGAGGGTCTCCTACAATGAGCAGTTCTTC. This sequence joins TRBV5-6 and TRBJ2-1, with 7 positions matching TRBD2. Looked up from germline, CDR1 is SGHDT and CDR2 is YYEEEE. The CDR3 extends over 16 amino acids. Germline trimming cut 2 bases from V and 0 bases from J; bases unmatched to any gene: 5.

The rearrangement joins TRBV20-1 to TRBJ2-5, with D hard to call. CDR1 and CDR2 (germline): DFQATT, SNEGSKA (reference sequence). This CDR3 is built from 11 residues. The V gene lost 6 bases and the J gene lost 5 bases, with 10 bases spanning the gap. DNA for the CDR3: TGCAGTGCCAGAAGTACTGAGACCCAGTACTTC. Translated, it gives CSARSTETQYF.

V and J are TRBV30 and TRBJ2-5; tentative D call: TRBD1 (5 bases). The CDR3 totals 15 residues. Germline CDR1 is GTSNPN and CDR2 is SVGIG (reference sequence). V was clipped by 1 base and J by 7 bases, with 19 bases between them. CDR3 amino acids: CAWSAQDRPSRTQYF. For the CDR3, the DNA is TGTGCCTGGAGTGCGCAAGACAGACCAAGTCGGACCCAGTACTTC. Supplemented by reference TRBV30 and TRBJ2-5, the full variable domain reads SQTIHQWPATLVQPVGSPLSLECTVEGTSNPNLYWYRQAAGRGLQLLFYSVGIGQISSEVPQNLSASRPQDRQFILSSKKLLLSDSGFYLCAWSAQDRPSRTQYFGPGTRLLVL.

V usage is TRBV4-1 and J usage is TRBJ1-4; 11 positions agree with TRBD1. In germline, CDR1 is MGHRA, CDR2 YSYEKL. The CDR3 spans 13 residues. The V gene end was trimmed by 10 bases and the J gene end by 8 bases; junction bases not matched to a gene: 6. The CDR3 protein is CATRGQGGEKLFF. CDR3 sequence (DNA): TGCGCCACCCGGGGACAGGGGGGGGAAAAACTGTTTTTT.

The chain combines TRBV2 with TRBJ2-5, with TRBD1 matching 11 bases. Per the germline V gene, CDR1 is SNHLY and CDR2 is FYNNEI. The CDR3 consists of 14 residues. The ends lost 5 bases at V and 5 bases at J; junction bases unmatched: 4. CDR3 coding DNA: TGTGCCAGCAGTTCGGGACAGGGGGGTGAGACCCAGTACTTC. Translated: CASSSGQGGETQYF. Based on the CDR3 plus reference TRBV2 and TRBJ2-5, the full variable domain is EPEVTQTPSHQVTQMGQEVILRCVPISNHLYFYWYRQILGQKVEFLVSFYNNEISEKSEIFDDQFSVERPDGSNFTLKIRSTKLEDSAMYFCASSSGQGGETQYFGPGTRLLVL.

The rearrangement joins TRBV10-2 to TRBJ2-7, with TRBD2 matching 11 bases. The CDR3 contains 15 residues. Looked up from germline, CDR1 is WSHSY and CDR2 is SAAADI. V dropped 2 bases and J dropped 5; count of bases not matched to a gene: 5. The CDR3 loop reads CASSETSGSVHEQYF. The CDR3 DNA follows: TGCGCCAGCAGTGAGACTAGCGGGAGTGTTCACGAGCAGTACTTC.

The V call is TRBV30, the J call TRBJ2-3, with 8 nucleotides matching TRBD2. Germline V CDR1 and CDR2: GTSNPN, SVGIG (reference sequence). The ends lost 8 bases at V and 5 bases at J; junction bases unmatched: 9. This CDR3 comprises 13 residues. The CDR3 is CARERETGDTQYF. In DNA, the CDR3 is TGTGCCCGTGAGCGGGAGACGGGAGATACGCAGTATTTT.

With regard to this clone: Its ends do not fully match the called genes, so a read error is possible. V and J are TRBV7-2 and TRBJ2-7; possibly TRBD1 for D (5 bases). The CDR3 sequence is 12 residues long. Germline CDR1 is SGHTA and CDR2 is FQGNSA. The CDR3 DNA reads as TGTGCCAGCAGCGCGCAGGGCTACGAGCAGCACTTC. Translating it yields CASSAQGYEQHF.

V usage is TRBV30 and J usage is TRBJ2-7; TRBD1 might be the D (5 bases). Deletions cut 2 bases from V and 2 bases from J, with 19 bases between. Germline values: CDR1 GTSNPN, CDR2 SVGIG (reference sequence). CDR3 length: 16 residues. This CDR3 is CAWSPEWGLRPYEQYF. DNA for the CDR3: TGTGCCTGGAGTCCCGAATGGGGCCTTAGGCCCTACGAGCAGTACTTC.

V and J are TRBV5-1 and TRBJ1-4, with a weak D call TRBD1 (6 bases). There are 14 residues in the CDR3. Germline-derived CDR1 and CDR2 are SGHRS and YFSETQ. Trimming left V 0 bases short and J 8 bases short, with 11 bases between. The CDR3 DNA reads TGCGCCAGCAGCTTGGCAGGCAGGGGCGAAAAACTGTTTTTT. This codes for CASSLAGRGEKLFF.

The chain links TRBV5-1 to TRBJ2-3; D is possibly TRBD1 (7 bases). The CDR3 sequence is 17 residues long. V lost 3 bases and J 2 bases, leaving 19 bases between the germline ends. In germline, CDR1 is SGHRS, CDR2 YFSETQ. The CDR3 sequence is CASSWPEEGADTDTQYF. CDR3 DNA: TGCGCCAGCAGCTGGCCCGAGGAGGGGGCTGACACAGATACGCAGTATTTT. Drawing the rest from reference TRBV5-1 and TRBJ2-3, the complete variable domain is KAGVTQTPRYLIKTRGQQVTLSCSPISGHRSVSWYQQTPGQGLQFLFEYFSETQRNKGNFPGRFSGRQFSNSRSEMNVSTLELGDSALYLCASSWPEEGADTDTQYFGPGTRLTVL.

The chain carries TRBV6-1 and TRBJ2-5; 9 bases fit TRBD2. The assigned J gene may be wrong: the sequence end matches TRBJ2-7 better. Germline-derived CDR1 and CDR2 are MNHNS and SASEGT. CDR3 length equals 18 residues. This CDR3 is CASSEGHVSGRKNYEQYF. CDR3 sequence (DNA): TGTGCCAGCAGTGAAGGACATGTAAGCGGGAGGAAAAACTACGAGCAGTACTTC.

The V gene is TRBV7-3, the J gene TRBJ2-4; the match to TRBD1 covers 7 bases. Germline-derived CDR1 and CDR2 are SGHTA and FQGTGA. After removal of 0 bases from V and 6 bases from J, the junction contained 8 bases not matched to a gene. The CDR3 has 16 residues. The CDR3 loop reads CASSLTGTGQRNIQYF. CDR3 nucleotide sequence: TGTGCCAGCAGCTTAACCGGGACGGGACAGCGAAACATTCAGTACTTC.

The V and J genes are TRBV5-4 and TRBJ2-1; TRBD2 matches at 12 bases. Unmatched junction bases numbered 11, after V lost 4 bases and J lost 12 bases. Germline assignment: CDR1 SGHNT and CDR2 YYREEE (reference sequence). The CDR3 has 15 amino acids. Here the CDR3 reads CASSPATSGGLGQFF. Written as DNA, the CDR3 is TGTGCCAGCAGCCCCGCAACTAGCGGGGGGCTGGGGCAGTTCTTC.

The CDR3 nucleotides are TGTGCCAGCAGCCAGGGTATGGACAGGGGGTTCGATGAGCAGTTCTTC. Protein: CASSQGMDRGFDEQFF. This chain uses TRBV4-2 with TRBJ2-1, with TRBD1 matching 10 bases. Germline loops: CDR1 LGHNA, CDR2 YNFKEQ. The CDR3 covers 16 residues. Germline trimming cut 3 bases from V and 8 bases from J; bases unmatched to any gene: 10.

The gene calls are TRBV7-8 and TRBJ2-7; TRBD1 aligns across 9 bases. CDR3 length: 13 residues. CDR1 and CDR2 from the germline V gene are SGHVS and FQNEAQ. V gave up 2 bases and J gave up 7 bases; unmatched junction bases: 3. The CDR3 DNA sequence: TGTGCCAGCAGCTTAAGAGGGACAGGGGAGCAGTACTTC. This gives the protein CASSLRGTGEQYF.

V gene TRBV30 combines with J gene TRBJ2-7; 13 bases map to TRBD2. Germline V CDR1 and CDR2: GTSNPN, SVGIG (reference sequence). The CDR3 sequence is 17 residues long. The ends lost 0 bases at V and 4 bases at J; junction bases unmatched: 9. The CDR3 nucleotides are TGTGCCTGGAGTGTACGAGGACTAGCGGGAGCCCAGTACGAGCAGTACTTC. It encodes CAWSVRGLAGAQYEQYF.

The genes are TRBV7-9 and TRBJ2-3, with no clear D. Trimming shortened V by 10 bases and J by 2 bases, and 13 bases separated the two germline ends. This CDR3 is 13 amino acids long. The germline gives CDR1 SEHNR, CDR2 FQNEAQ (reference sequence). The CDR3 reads CATPEVDTDTQYF. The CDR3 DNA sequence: TGTGCCACCCCAGAGGTCGACACAGATACGCAGTATTTT.

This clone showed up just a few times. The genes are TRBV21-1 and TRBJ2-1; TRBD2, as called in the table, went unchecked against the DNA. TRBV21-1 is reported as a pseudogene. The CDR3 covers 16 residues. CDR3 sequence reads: CASSLAVHSSDNEQFF. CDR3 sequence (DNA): TGTGCCAGCAGCCTAGCGGTCCACTCTTCAGACAATGAGCAGTTCTTC.

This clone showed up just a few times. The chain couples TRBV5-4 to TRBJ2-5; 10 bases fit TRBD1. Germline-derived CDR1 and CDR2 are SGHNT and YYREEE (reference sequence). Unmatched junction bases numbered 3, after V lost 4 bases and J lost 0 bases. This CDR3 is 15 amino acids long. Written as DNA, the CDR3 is TGTGCCAGCAGCGGGGGACAGGGGCACCAAGAGACCCAGTACTTC. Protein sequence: CASSGGQGHQETQYF.

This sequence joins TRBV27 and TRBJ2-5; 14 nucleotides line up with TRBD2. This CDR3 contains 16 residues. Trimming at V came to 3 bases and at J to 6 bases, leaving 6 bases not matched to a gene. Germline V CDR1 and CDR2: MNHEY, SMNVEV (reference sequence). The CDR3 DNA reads TGTGCCAGCAGTTTTCTGGGACTAGCGGGAGTGAAGACCCAGTACTTC. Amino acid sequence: CASSFLGLAGVKTQYF.

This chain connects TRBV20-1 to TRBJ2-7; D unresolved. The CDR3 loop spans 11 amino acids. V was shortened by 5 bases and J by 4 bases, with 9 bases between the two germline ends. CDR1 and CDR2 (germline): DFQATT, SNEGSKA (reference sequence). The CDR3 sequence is CSAQKVYEQYF. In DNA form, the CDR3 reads TGCAGTGCTCAGAAAGTTTACGAGCAGTACTTC.

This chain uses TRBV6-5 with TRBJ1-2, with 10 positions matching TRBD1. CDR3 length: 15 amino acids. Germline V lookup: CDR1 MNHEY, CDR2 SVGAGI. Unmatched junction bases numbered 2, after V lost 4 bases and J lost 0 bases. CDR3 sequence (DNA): TGTGCCAGCAGTTGGGGACAGGGGTCTAACTATGGCTACACCTTC. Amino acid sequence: CASSWGQGSNYGYTF.